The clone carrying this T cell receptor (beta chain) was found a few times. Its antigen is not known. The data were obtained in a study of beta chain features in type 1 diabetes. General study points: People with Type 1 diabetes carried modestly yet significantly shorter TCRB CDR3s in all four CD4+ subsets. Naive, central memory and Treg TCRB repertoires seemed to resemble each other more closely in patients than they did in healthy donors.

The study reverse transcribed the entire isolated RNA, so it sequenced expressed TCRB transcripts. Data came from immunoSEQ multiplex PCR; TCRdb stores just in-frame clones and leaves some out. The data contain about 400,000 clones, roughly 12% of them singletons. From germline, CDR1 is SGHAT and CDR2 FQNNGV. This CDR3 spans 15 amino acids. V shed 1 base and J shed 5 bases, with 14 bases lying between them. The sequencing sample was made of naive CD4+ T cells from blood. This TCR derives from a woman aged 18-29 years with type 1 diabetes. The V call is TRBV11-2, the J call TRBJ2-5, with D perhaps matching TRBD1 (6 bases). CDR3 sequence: CASSLAPTGLETQYF. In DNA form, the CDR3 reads TGTGCCAGCAGCTTAGCCCCCACAGGGTTGGAGACCCAGTACTTC. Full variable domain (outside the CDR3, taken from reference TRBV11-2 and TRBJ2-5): EAGVAQSPRYKIIEKRQSVAFWCNPISGHATLYWYQQILGQGPKLLIQFQNNGVVDDSQLPKDRFSAERLKGVDSTLKIQPAKLEDSAVYLCASSLAPTGLETQYFGPGTRLLVL.